Sequencing of this TCR beta chain was carried out in a study of T cell changes during pregnancy in multiple sclerosis. This CDR3 has 12 amino acids. V shed 6 bases and J 5 bases; nucleotides not matched to a gene: 5. Germline V CDR1 and CDR2: GTSNPN, SVGIG (reference sequence). Clones were sequenced by immunoSEQ multiplex PCR, and TCRdb holds only the in-frame ones, with some missing. Among around 72,000 clones listed, over 85% were seen once. The sample holds a few counts of this clone. The sequencing used peripheral blood, collected in the second trimester of pregnancy. The chain employs TRBV30 and TRBJ1-2; 8 nucleotides align to TRBD1. The clonotype comes from a female donor in good health, enrolled as a control in a pregnancy study. The CDR3 DNA sequence: TGTGCCTGTATGGACAGGGTATATGGCTACACCTTC. It is translated as CACMDRVYGYTF.